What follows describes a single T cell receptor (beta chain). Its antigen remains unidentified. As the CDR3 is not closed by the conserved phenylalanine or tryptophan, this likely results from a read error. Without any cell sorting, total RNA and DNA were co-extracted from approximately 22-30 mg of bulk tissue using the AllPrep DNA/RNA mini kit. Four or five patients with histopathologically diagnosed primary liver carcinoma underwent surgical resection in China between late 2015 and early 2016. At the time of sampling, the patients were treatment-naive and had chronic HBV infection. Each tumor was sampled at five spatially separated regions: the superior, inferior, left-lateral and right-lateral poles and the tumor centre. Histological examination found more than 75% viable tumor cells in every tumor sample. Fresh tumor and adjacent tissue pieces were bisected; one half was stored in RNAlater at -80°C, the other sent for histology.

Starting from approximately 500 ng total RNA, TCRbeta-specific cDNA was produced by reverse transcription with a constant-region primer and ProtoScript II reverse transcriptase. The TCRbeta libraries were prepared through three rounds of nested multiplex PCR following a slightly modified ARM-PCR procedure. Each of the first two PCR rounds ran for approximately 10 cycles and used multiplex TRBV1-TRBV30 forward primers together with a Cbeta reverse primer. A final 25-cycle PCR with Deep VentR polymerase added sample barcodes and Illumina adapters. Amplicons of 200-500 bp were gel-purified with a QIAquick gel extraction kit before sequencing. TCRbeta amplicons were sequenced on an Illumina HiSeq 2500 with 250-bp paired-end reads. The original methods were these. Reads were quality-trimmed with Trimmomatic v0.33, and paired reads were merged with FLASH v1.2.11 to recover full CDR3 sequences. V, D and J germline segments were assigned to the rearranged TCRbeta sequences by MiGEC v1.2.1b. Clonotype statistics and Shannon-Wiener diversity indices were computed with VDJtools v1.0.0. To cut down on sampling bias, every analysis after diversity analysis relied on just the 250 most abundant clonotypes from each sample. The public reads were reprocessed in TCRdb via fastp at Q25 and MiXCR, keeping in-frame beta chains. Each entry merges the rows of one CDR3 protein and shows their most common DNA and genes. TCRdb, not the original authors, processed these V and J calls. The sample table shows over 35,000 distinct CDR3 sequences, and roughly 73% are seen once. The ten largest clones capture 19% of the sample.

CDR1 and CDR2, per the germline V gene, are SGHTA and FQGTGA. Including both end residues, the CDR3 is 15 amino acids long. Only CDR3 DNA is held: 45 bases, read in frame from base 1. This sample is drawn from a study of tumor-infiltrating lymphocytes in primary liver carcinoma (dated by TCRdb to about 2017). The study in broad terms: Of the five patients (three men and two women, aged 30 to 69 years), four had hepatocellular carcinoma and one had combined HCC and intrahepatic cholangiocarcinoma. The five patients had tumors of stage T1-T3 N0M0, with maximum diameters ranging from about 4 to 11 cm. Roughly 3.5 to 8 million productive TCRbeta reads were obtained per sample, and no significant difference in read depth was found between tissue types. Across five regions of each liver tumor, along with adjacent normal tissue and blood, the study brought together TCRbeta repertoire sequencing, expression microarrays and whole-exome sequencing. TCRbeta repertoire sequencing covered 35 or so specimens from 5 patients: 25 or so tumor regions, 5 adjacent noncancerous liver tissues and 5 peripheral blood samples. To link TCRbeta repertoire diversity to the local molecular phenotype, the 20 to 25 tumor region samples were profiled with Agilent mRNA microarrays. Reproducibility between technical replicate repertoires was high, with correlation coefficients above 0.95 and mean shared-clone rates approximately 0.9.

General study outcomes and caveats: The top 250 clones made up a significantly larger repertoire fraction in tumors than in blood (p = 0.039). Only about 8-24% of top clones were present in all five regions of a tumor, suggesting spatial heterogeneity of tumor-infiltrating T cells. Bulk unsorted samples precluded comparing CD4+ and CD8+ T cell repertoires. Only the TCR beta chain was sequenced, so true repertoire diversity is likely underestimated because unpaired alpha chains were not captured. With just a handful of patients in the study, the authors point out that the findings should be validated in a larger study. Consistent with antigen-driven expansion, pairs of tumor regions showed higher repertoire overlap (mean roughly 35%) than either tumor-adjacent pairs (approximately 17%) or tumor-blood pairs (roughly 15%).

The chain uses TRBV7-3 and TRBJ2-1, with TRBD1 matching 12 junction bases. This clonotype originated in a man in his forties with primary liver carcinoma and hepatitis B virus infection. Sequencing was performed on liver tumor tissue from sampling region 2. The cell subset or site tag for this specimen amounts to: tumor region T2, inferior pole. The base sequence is TGTGCCGGCAGCTTGGGGACAGGGGGCGGAGATGAGCAGTTCCTC. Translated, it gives CAGSLGTGGGDEQFL.